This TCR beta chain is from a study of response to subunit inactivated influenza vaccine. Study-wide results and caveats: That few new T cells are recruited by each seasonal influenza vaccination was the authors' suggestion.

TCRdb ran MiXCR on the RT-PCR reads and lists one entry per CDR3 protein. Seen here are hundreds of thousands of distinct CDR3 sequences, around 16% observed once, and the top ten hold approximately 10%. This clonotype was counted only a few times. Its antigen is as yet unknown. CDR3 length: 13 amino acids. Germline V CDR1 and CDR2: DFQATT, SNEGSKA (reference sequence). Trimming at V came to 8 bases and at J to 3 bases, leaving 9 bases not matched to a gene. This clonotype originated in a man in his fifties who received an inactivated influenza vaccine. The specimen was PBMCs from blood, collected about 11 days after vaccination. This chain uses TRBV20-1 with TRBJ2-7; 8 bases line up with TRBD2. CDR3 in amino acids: CSSSGGVFYEQYF. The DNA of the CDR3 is TGCAGTTCCTCGGGGGGGGTATTCTACGAGCAGTACTTC.